This T cell receptor beta chain was obtained from a study of vaccination and CD4 T cells after COVID-19. General study points: In convalescent patients, 304 of 307 vaccine-specific clones were spike mono-reactive.

J lost 3 bases, V lost 3 bases, and 6 bases had no gene match. The CDR3 is made up of 17 amino acids. From germline, CDR1 is SGHTA and CDR2 FQGTGA. Comments on this clonotype: Its antigen is undetermined.

The treatment was: roughly nine-day PBMC culture with coronavirus spike peptide pools or control peptides (ViraFEST assay). From the unexposed donor, CD4+ T cells were collected ahead of the COVID-19 pandemic (2011-2018). Once peptide pools had expanded antigen-specific T cells, ViraFEST sequenced TCRs. Cultured CD4+ T-cell DNA underwent Oncomine TCR Beta short-read sequencing. Cultured CD4+ T cells yielded the extracted genomic DNA. TCRdb passed the PCR reads through MiXCR, listing each CDR3 protein once. Of some 1,200 distinct CDR3 sequences listed, less than 15% are singletons. V and J are TRBV7-3 and TRBJ2-3, with 13 nucleotides matching TRBD2. The sequencing sample was made of CD4+ T cells from blood, cultured in vitro. This receptor was taken from a human donor in good health. In DNA form, the CDR3 reads TGTGCCAGCAGCTTCCTGACTAGCGGGGGGCGAACAGATACGCAGTATTTT. It specifies CASSFLTSGGRTDTQYF.